This TCR beta chain emerged from a study of blood T cell repertoires in COVID-19. The V gene's germline CDR1 is LGHNA and CDR2 YNFKEQ. This CDR3 has 15 residues. The ends were cut back, 4 bases at V and 2 bases at J, with 15 bases in the middle. The table came from immunoSEQ multiplex PCR; TCRdb's copy has only in-frame clones and leaves some out. The profile shows under 200,000 clones, about 80% of them singletons. The sample was PBMCs or T cells enriched from blood (not recorded which). The TCR comes from a man aged 45-60 years who had recovered from COVID-19. The rearrangement uses TRBV4-2 and TRBJ2-7, with D tentatively TRBD2 (6 bases). CDR3 protein: CASSPLLGGAYEQYF. In nucleotides, the CDR3 is TGTGCCAGCAGCCCACTCCTGGGGGGAGCCTACGAGCAGTACTTC.